This T cell receptor (beta chain) was captured by sequencing in a study of blood T cell repertoires in COVID-19. The assay was immunoSEQ multiplex PCR, and TCRdb's table has in-frame clones only and misses some. The sample records approximately 210,000 clones, 94% being singletons. The V gene's germline CDR1 is MNHEY and CDR2 SMNVEV (reference sequence). The junction had 9 bases not matched to a gene; V was cut back by 5 bases and J by 5 bases. This CDR3 is built from 14 residues. The sequencing input was peripheral blood. The sequence was obtained from a man aged 25 to 45 with COVID-19, enrolled during active disease. The J gene is TRBJ2-7, the V gene TRBV27; 7 positions match TRBD1. CDR3 sequence reads: CASSPILTGDEQYF. DNA for the CDR3: TGTGCCAGCAGTCCCATCCTCACAGGGGACGAGCAGTACTTC.